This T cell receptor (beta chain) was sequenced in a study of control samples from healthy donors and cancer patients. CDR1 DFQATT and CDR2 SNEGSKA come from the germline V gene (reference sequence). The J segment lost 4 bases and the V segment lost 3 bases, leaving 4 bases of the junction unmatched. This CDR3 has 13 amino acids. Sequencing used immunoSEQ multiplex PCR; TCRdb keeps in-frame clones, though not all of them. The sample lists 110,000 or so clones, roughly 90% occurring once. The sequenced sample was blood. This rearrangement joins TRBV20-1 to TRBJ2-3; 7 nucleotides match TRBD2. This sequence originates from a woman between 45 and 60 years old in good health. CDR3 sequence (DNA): TGCAGTGCTAGTAGCGGGCCCTCAGATACGCAGTATTTT. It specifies CSASSGPSDTQYF.